This T cell receptor (beta chain) was obtained from a study of vaccination and CD4 T cells after COVID-19. Treatment given: roughly 11-day PBMC culture with coronavirus spike peptide pools or control peptides (ViraFEST assay). During the years 2011-2018, before the COVID-19 pandemic, the unexposed donor's CD4+ T cells were collected. T cells were expanded with peptide pools, and expanded clonotypes were identified by TCR sequencing. General study results and limits: Reactive clone data from convalescent patients indicated a median of 86.3% appearing only post-vaccination.

CD4+ T cells that had been cultured provided DNA sequenced with the Oncomine TCR Beta short-read assay. Each CDR3 protein gets one entry after TCRdb re-called the PCR reads with MiXCR. This sample has fewer than 7,500 distinct CDR3 sequences; 30% to 40% occur once, and the top ten carry about 34%. V shed 7 bases and J shed 1 base, with 7 bases lying between them. The CDR3 is 12 amino acids. Germline V lookup: CDR1 MNHNS, CDR2 SASEGT. This clonotype was recorded a few times. As yet, its antigen is unknown. The sequence was collected from a human donor in good health. V usage is TRBV6-1 and J usage is TRBJ1-2; D gene uncertain. What was sequenced was CD4+ T cells from blood, cultured in vitro. CDR3 amino acids: CASIDFNYGYTF. In DNA, the CDR3 is TGTGCCAGCATCGACTTTAACTATGGCTACACCTTC.